This T cell receptor (beta chain) was identified in a study of blood T cell repertoires in COVID-19. Study summary: Both acute and convalescent COVID-19 samples were obtained from the United States, Italy and Spain.

The CDR3 has 15 amino acids. CDR1 SQVTM and CDR2 ANQGSEA come from the germline V gene. V was clipped by 2 bases and J by 1 base, with 13 bases between them. TCRdb's table, derived via immunoSEQ multiplex PCR, lists solely in-frame clones and lacks some. In the table there are roughly 260,000 clones, about nine tenths of which are singletons. This clonotype was sampled from a man between 40 and 49 years old who had recovered from COVID-19. Sequenced input: peripheral blood. The chain carries TRBV29-1 and TRBJ2-3; possibly TRBD1 for D (5 bases). CDR3 in DNA: TGCAGCGTTGAAAACCCCCAGGGCCGCACAGATACGCAGTATTTT. It codes for CSVENPQGRTDTQYF.